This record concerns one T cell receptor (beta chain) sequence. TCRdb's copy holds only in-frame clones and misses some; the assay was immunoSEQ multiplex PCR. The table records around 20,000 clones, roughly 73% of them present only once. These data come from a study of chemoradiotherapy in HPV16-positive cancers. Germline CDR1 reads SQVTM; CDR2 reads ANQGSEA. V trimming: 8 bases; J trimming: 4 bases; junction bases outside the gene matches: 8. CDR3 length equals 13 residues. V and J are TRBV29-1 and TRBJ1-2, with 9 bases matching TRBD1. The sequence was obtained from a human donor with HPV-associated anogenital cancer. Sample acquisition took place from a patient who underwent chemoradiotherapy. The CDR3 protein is CSIYETGGYGYTF. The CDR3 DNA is TGCAGCATTTATGAGACAGGGGGCTATGGCTACACCTTC.